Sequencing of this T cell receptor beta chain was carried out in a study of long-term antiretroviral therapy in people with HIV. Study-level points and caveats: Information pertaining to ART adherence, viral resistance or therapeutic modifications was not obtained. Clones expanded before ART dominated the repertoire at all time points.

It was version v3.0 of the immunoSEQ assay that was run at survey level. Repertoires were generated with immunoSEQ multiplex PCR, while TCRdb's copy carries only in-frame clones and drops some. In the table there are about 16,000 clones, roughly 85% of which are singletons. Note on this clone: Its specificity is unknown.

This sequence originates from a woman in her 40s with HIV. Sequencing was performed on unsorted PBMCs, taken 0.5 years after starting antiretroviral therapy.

As DNA, the CDR3 is TGTGCCAGCAGCTTAACGACAGGGTTCTCCTACGAGCAGTACTTC. This translates into CASSLTTGFSYEQYF. This sequence joins TRBV7-8 and TRBJ2-7; 7 bases are a match to TRBD1. V lost 2 bases and J lost 0; bases outside the gene matches: 4. CDR1 is SGHVS and CDR2 is FQNEAQ in the germline V gene. This CDR3 region has 15 residues.